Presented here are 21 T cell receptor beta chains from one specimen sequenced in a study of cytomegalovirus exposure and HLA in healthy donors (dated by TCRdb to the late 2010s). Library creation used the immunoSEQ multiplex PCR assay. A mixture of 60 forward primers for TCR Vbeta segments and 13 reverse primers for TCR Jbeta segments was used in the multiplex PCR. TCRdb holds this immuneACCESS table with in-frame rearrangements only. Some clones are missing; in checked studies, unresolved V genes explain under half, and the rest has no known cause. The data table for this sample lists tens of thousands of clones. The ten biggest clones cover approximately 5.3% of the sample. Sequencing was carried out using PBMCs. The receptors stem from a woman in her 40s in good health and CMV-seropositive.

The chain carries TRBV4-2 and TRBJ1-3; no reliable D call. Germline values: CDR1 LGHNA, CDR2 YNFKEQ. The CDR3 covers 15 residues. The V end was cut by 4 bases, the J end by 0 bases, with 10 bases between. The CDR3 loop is CASSLDGFSGNTIYF. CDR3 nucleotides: TGTGCCAGCAGCCTAGACGGGTTCTCTGGAAACACCATATATTTT.

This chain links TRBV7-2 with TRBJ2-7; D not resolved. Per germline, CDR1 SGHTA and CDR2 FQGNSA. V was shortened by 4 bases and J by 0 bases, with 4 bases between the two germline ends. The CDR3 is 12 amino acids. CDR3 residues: CASSSRSYEQYF. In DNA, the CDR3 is TGTGCCAGCAGCTCCCGCTCCTACGAGCAGTACTTC.

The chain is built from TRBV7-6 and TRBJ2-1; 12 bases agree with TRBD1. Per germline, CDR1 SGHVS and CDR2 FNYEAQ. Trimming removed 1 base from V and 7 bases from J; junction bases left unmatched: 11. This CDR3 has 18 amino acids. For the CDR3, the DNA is TGTGCCAGCAGCTTAGTGACCCCGGGACAGGGGGCGCCGAATGAGCAGTTCTTC. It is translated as CASSLVTPGQGAPNEQFF.

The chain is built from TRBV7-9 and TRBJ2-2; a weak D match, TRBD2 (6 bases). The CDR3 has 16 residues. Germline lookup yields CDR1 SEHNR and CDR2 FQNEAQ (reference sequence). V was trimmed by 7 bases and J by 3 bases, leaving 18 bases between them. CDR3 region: CASNNFGGGDTGELFF. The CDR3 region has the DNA TGTGCCAGCAATAATTTCGGTGGAGGGGACACCGGGGAGCTGTTTTTT.

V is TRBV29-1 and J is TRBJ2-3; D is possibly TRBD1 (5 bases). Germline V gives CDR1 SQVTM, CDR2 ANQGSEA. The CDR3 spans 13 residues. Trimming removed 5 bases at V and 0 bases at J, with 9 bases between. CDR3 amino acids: CSVLQDSTDTQYF. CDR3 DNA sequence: TGCAGCGTTCTACAGGATAGCACAGATACGCAGTATTTT.

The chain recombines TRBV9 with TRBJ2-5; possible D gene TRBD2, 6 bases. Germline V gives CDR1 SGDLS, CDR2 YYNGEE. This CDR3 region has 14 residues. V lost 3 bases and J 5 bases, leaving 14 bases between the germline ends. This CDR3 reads CASSADYLDETQYF. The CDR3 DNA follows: TGTGCCAGCAGCGCGGACTATCTCGACGAGACCCAGTACTTC.

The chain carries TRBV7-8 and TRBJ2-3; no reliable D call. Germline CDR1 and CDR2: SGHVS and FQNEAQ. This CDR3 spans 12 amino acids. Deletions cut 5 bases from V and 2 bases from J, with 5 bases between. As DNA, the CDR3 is TGTGCCAGCAGCACTAACACAGATACGCAGTATTTT. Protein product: CASSTNTDTQYF.

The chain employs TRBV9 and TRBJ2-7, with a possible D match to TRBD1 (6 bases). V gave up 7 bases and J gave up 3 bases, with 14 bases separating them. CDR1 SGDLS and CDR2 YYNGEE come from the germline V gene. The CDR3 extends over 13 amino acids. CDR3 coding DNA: TGTGCCAGCGCCGCAGGGGTGGACTACGAGCAGTACTTC. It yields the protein CASAAGVDYEQYF.

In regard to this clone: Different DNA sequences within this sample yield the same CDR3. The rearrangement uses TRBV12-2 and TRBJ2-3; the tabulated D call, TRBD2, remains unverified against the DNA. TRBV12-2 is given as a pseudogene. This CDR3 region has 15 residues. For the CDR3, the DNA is TGTGCAAGTCGCTCCCGGGGACTTGGCACAGATACGCAGTATTTT. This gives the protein CASRSRGLGTDTQYF.

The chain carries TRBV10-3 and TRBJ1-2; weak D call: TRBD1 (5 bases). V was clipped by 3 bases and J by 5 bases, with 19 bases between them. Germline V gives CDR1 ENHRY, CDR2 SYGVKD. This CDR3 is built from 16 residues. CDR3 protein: CAISEGQGRRGYGYTF. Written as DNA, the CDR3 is TGTGCCATCAGTGAAGGCCAGGGCAGGAGGGGATATGGCTACACCTTC.

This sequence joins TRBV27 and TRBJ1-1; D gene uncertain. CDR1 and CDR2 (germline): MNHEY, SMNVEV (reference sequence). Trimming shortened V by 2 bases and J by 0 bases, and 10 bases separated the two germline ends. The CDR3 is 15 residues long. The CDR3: CASSLTVNMNTEAFF. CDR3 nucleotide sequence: TGTGCCAGCAGTTTAACAGTAAATATGAACACTGAAGCTTTCTTT.

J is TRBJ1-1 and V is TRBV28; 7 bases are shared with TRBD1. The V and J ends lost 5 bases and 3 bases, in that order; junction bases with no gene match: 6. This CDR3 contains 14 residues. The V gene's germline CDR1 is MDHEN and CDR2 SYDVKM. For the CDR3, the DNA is TGTGCCAGCAGTCTACAGGGGTGGGACACTGAAGCTTTCTTT. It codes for CASSLQGWDTEAFF.

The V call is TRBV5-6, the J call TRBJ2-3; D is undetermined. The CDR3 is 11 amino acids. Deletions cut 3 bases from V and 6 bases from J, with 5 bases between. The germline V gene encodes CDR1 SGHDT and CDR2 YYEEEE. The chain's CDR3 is CASSSRDTQYF. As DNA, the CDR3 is TGTGCCAGCAGCTCCAGGGATACGCAGTATTTT.

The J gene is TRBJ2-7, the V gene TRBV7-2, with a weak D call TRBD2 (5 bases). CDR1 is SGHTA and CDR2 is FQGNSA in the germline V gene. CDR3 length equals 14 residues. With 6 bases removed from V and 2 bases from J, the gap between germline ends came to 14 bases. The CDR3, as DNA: TGTGCCAGCAGAATGGGTCTAGCCACCTACGAGCAGTACTTC. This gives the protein CASRMGLATYEQYF.

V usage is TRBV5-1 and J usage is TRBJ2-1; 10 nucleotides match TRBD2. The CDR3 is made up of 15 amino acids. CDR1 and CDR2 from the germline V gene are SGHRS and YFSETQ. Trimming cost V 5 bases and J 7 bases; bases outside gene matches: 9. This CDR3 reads CASSNRTSGLNEQFF. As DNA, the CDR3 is TGCGCCAGCAGTAACAGGACTAGCGGTCTTAATGAGCAGTTCTTC.

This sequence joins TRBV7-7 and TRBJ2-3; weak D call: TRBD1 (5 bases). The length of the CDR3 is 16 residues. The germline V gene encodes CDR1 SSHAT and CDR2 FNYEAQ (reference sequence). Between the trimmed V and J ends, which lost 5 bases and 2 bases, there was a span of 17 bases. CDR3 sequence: CASSEGVGGNTDTQYF. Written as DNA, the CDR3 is TGTGCCAGCAGCGAAGGGGTTGGCGGCAACACAGATACGCAGTATTTT.

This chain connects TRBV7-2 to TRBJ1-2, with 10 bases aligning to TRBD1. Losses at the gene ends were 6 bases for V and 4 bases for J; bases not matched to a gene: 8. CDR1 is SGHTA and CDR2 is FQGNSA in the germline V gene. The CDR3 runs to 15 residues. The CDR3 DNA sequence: TGTGCCAGCAGTTTGACAGGGGGCCCAGTCTATGGCTACACCTTC. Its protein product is CASSLTGGPVYGYTF.

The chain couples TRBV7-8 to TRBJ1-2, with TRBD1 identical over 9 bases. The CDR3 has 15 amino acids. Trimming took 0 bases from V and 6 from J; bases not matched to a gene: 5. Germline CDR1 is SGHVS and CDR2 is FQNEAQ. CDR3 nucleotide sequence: TGTGCCAGCAGCTTAGCGTCGACAGGGGGTAATGGCTACACCTTC. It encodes CASSLASTGGNGYTF.

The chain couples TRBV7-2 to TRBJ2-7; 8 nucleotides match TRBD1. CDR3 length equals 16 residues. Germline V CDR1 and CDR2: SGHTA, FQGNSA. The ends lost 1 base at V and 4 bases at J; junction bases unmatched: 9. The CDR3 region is CASSLGTGIGRYEQYF. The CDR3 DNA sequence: TGTGCCAGCAGCTTAGGGACAGGGATAGGGCGGTACGAGCAGTACTTC. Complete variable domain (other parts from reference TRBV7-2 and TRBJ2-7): GAGVSQSPSNKVTEKGKDVELRCDPISGHTALYWYRQSLGQGLEFLIYFQGNSAPDKSGLPSDRFSAERTGGSVSTLTIQRTQQEDSAVYLCASSLGTGIGRYEQYFGPGTRLTVT.

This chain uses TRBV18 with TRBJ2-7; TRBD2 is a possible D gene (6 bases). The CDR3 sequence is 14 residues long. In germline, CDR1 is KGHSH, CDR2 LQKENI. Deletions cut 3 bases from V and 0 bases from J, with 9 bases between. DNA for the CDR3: TGTGCCAGCTCACCGAGCGGGCTCTCCTACGAGCAGTACTTC. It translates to CASSPSGLSYEQYF.

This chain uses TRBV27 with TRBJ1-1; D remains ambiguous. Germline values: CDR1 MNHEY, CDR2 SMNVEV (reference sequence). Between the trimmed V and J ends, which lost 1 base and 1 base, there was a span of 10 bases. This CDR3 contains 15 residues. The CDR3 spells CASSLLPGANTEAFF. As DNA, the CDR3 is TGTGCCAGCAGTTTATTGCCAGGCGCGAACACTGAAGCTTTCTTT.